These 14 T cell receptor beta chains were all obtained from the same sample, sequenced in a study of blood T cell repertoires in COVID-19. Method: immunoSEQ multiplex PCR; TCRdb's copy keeps in-frame clones and lacks some. The sample has 40,000 to 50,000 clones, about 88% seen once. The sequenced sample was peripheral blood. The source is a human donor in a cohort sampled during active COVID-19.

The chain employs TRBV5-4 and TRBJ2-4; D is undetermined. The CDR3 loop spans 14 amino acids. In germline, CDR1 is SGHNT, CDR2 YYREEE (reference sequence). V was trimmed by 0 bases and J by 6 bases, leaving 10 bases between them. The CDR3 bases are TGTGCCAGCAGCTTGGCCGGAGTGGGAAACATTCAGTACTTC. Translated, it gives CASSLAGVGNIQYF.

This clone came up once. The genes are TRBV12-5 and TRBJ2-7; TRBD2 aligns across 8 bases. The ends lost 1 base at V and 9 bases at J; junction bases unmatched: 14. Germline V gives CDR1 LGHNT, CDR2 FRNRAP. The CDR3 consists of 16 residues. CDR3 residues: CASGLAPGLEVRVQYF. For the CDR3, the DNA is TGTGCTAGTGGTTTGGCTCCGGGACTAGAAGTACGGGTGCAGTACTTC.

CDR3 nucleotides: TGCGCCAGCATCAGGCAGACGAACACCGGGGAGCTGTTTTTT. Its protein is CASIRQTNTGELFF. This rearrangement joins TRBV10-2 to TRBJ2-2; no clear D gene. This CDR3 region has 14 residues. V lost 7 bases, J lost 0 bases, and 9 bases lay in between. Looked up from germline, CDR1 is WSHSY and CDR2 is SAAADI.

The V and J genes are TRBV4-1 and TRBJ1-5; D is unresolved. CDR3 length: 14 residues. Germline V gene lookup returns CDR1 MGHRA and CDR2 YSYEKL. Trimming removed 1 base from V and 5 bases from J, with 9 bases in between. The DNA of the CDR3 is TGCGCCAGCAGCCAAGCACAGACCGATCAGCCCCAGCATTTT. This encodes CASSQAQTDQPQHF.

The gene calls are TRBV4-1 and TRBJ1-2, with TRBD1 identical over 10 bases. CDR3 size: 13 residues. V trimming: 3 bases; J trimming: 8 bases; junction bases outside the gene matches: 3. Germline CDR1 MGHRA, CDR2 YSYEKL. CDR3 in amino acids: CASSQTGGAGYTF. CDR3 in DNA: TGCGCCAGCAGCCAGACAGGGGGCGCAGGCTACACCTTC.

The CDR3 nucleotides are TGTGCCACTGCCCGTCAGGGGTCATCCTACGAGCAGTACTTC. Residues: CATARQGSSYEQYF. V and J are TRBV2 and TRBJ2-7; maybe TRBD1 (6 bases). This CDR3 has 14 amino acids. CDR1 is SNHLY, CDR2 FYNNEI, per germline. Trimming removed 10 bases from V and 1 base from J, with 17 bases in between.

The V and J genes are TRBV9 and TRBJ1-1; the match to TRBD1 covers 7 bases. CDR3 length: 22 residues. Germline trimming cut 0 bases from V and 1 base from J; bases unmatched to any gene: 24. From germline, CDR1 is SGDLS and CDR2 YYNGEE. The CDR3 protein is CASSVAPGTASWGASWNTEAFF. CDR3 DNA sequence: TGTGCCAGCAGCGTAGCTCCCGGGACAGCCTCCTGGGGGGCCAGTTGGAACACTGAAGCTTTCTTT.

The DNA for the CDR3 is TGTGCCAGCAGCCGCCCAGAACAGGGTGTCGCCTACGAGCAGTACTTC. Encoded protein: CASSRPEQGVAYEQYF. The chain links TRBV7-8 to TRBJ2-7; the D gene is possibly TRBD1 (6 bases). V was clipped by 5 bases and J by 2 bases, with 19 bases between them. The CDR3 sequence is 16 residues long. Germline V CDR1 and CDR2: SGHVS, FQNEAQ.

V usage is TRBV4-2 and J usage is TRBJ2-7, with 8 bases identical to TRBD2. Germline V gene sequence: CDR1 LGHNA, CDR2 YNFKEQ. The J segment lost 9 bases and the V segment lost 0 bases, leaving 16 bases of the junction unmatched. The CDR3 length is 17 residues. The CDR3 protein is CASSQEGTPRGALGQYF. CDR3 sequence (DNA): TGTGCCAGCAGCCAAGAAGGGACTCCGCGGGGGGCTTTGGGGCAGTACTTC.

This clone was seen once. The CDR3 DNA sequence: TGTGCCAGCAGCCGACCGAGAGGAAACCCCTACGAGCAGTACTTC. It is translated as CASSRPRGNPYEQYF. The V gene is TRBV14, the J gene TRBJ2-7; the D is unclear. The V end lost 4 bases, the J end lost 2 bases, and 15 bases lay between the germline ends. Germline V gene sequence: CDR1 SGHDN, CDR2 FVKESK. The CDR3 spans 15 residues.

The chain is built from TRBV10-3 and TRBJ2-5; no clear D gene. The germline V gene has CDR1 ENHRY and CDR2 SYGVKD. Trimming removed 4 bases at V and 5 bases at J, with 11 bases between. There are 13 residues in the CDR3. CDR3 nucleotide sequence: TGTGCCATCAGTGTCTCCGTCCGGGAGACCCAGTACTTC. This encodes CAISVSVRETQYF.

The chain has TRBV7-2 and TRBJ2-6, with 7 bases aligning to TRBD2. Germline V gene sequence: CDR1 SGHTA, CDR2 FQGNSA. The CDR3 extends over 16 amino acids. Trimming cost V 5 bases and J 1 base; bases outside gene matches: 5. CDR3 DNA: TGTGCCAGCAGCACGCAAGCGGGGTCTGGGGCCAACGTCCTGACTTTC. It translates to CASSTQAGSGANVLTF.

CDR3 DNA: TGTGCCAGCTCACCGCGAGAGGGCAGCATGAACACTGAAGCTTTCTTT. Residues: CASSPREGSMNTEAFF. The J gene is TRBJ1-1, the V gene TRBV18; unclear D gene. Germline values: CDR1 KGHSH, CDR2 LQKENI. The CDR3 covers 16 residues. Between the trimmed V and J ends, which lost 3 bases and 0 bases, there was a span of 14 bases.

Only a few counts were recorded for this clone. CDR3 in DNA: TGTGCCAGCTGTACTTCCCAAAGGGGCACTGAAGCTTTCTTT. This gives the protein CASCTSQRGTEAFF. The rearrangement uses TRBV18 and TRBJ1-1; TRBD1 is a possible D gene (5 bases). The CDR3 is 14 amino acids. Trimming took off 7 bases at V and 4 bases at J, with 16 bases between the two ends. Germline assignment: CDR1 KGHSH and CDR2 LQKENI.